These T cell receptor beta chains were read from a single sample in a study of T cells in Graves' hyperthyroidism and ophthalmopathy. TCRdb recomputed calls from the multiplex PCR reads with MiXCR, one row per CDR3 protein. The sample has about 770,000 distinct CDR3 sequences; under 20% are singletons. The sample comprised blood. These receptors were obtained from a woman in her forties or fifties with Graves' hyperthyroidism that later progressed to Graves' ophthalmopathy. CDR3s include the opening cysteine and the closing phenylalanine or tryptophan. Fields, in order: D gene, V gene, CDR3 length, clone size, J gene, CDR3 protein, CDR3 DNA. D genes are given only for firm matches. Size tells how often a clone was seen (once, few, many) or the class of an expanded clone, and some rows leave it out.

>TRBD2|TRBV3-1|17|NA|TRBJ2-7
CASSQGGLAGESYEQYF
TGTGCCAGCAGCCAAGGAGGACTAGCGGGAGAATCCTACGAGCAGTACTTC
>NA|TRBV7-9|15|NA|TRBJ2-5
CASSQTYGSGETQYF
TGTGCCAGCAGCCAAACCTACGGCAGCGGAGAGACCCAGTACTTC
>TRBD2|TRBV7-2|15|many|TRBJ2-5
CASSLVLRGQETQYF
TGTGCCAGCAGCTTAGTTTTGCGGGGGCAAGAGACCCAGTACTTC
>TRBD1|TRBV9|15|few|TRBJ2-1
CASSVGQGVGNEQFF
TGTGCCAGCAGCGTAGGACAGGGGGTCGGCAATGAGCAGTTCTTC
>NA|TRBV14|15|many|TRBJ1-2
CASSQDGSGIGGYTF
TGTGCCAGCAGCCAAGATGGGTCAGGGATCGGTGGCTACACCTTC
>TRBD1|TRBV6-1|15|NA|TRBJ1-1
CASSHDLAQGYGAFF
TGTGCCAGCAGTCATGATTTGGCACAGGGGTATGGTGCTTTCTTT
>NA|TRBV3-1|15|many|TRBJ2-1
CASSQVSGSYNEQFF
TGTGCCAGCAGCCAAGTCAGCGGGTCCTACAATGAGCAGTTCTTC
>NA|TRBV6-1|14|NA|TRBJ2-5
CASSDPSDPGHQYF
TGTGCCAGCAGTGACCCCTCGGATCCGGGACACCAGTACTTC
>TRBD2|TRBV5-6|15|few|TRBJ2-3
CASSFSGGAVDTQYF
TGTGCCAGCAGCTTCAGCGGGGGGGCTGTAGATACGCAGTATTTT
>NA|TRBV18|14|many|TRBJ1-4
CASQSIQSNEKLFF
TGTGCCAGCCAGTCAATCCAGTCTAATGAAAAACTGTTTTTT
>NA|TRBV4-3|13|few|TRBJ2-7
CASSQEEGGEQYF
TGCGCCAGCAGCCAAGAAGAGGGCGGTGAGCAGTACTTC
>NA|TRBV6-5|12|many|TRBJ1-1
CASSYGQTKAFF
TGTGCCAGCAGTTACGGTCAGACCAAAGCTTTCTTT
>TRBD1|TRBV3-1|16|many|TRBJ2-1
CASSRRQGISYNEQFF
TGTGCCAGCAGCCGCAGACAGGGTATCTCCTACAATGAGCAGTTCTTC
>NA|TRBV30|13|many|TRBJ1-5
CAWSGSTNQPQHF
TGTGCCTGGTCAGGGAGTACCAATCAGCCCCAGCATTTT
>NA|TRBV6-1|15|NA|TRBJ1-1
CASSELDSSNTEAFF
TGTGCCAGCAGTGAATTGGACAGCTCGAACACTGAAGCTTTCTTT
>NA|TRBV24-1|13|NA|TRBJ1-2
CATSDSNSLGYTF
TGTGCCACCAGTGATTCGAACAGCTTGGGCTACACCTTC
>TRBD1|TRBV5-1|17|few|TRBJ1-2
CASSLTNPRQGANGYTF
TGCGCCAGCAGCTTAACGAATCCCCGACAGGGGGCGAATGGCTACACCTTC
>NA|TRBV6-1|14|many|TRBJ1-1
CASEAGVENTEAFF
TGTGCCAGCGAAGCCGGGGTTGAGAACACTGAAGCTTTCTTT
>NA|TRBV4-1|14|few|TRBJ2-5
CASSQGALRETQYF
TGCGCCAGCAGCCAAGGGGCATTGAGAGAGACCCAGTACTTC
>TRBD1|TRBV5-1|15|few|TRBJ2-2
CASSVGQGATGELFF
TGCGCCAGCAGCGTAGGACAGGGGGCAACCGGGGAGCTGTTTTTT
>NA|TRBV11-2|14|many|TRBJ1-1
CASSPNSLVTEAFF
TGTGCCAGCAGCCCAAACTCACTGGTCACTGAAGCTTTCTTT
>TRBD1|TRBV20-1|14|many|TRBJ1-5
CSARGTGGSQPQHF
TGCAGTGCTCGTGGGACAGGGGGCTCTCAGCCCCAGCATTTT
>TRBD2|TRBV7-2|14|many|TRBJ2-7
CASSRGLAGYEQYF
TGTGCCAGCAGCCGGGGACTAGCGGGCTACGAGCAGTACTTC
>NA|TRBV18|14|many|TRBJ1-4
CASSPLDRQEKLFF
TGTGCCAGCTCACCTCTCGACAGGCAAGAAAAACTGTTTTTT
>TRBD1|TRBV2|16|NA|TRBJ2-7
CASSSRTGQRSYEQYF
TGTGCCAGCAGTTCCAGGACAGGGCAACGCTCCTACGAGCAGTACTTC
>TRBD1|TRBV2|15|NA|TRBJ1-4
CASNTQGATNEKLFF
TGTGCCAGCAATACCCAGGGGGCTACTAATGAAAAACTGTTTTTT
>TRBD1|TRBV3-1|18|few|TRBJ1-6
CASSRGGTGTSYNSPLHF
TGTGCCAGCAGCCGAGGGGGCACAGGGACTTCCTATAATTCACCCCTCCACTTT
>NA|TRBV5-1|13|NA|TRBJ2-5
CASRTGIDETQYF
TGCGCCAGCCGAACAGGGATCGACGAGACCCAGTACTTC
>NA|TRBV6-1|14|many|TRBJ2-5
CASSPRSREKAQYF
TGTGCCAGCAGCCCACGGTCCAGGGAGAAGGCCCAGTACTTC
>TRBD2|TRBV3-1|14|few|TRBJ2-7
CASSPGLAAYEQHF
TGTGCCAGCAGCCCGGGACTAGCGGCCTACGAGCAGCACTTC
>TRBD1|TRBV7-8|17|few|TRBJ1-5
CASSSPPRGREGQPQHF
TGTGCCAGCAGCTCCCCACCCAGGGGGCGCGAGGGACAGCCCCAGCATTTT
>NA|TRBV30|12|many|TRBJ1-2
CAWSAVLGGYTF
TGTGCCTGGAGTGCCGTCTTGGGTGGCTACACCTTC
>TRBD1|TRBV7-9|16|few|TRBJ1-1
CASSKTRDSGNTEAFF
TGTGCCAGCAGCAAGACCCGGGACAGCGGGAACACTGAAGCTTTCTTT
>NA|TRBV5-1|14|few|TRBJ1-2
CASGGQSFNYGYTF
TGCGCCAGCGGTGGACAGTCTTTTAACTATGGCTACACCTTC
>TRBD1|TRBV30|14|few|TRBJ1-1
CAWSGRQGWTEAFF
TGTGCCTGGAGCGGTAGACAGGGATGGACTGAAGCTTTCTTT
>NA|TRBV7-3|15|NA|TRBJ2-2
CASSKGPGNTGELFF
TGTGCCAGCAGCAAGGGCCCCGGGAACACCGGGGAGCTGTTTTTT
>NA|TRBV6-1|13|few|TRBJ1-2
CASSPNRPSGYTF
TGTGCCAGCAGTCCTAATCGACCGTCTGGCTACACCTTC
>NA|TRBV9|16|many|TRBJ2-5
CASSPRDGPFQETQYF
TGTGCCAGCAGCCCGCGGGACGGACCTTTCCAAGAGACCCAGTACTTC
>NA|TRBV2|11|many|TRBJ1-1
CASAFHTEAFF
TGTGCCAGCGCGTTCCACACTGAAGCTTTCTTT
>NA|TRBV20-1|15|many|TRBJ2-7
CSAPRGNPFRGEQYF
TGCAGTGCCCCGAGGGGGAACCCCTTTAGGGGCGAGCAGTACTTC
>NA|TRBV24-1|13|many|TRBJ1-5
CATSGGSNQPQHF
TGTGCCACCAGTGGCGGTAGCAATCAGCCCCAGCATTTT
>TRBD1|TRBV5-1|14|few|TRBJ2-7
CASTPTGKGYEQYF
TGCGCCAGCACCCCGACAGGGAAAGGCTACGAGCAGTACTTC
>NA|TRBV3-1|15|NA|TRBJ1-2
CASSPKMKGNYGYTF
TGTGCCAGCAGCCCCAAGATGAAGGGGAACTATGGCTACACCTTC
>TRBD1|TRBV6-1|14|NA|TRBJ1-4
CASSGTGANEKLFF
TGTGCCAGCAGTGGGACAGGGGCTAATGAAAAACTGTTTTTT
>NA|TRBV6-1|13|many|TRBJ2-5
CASSPAERETQYF
TGTGCCAGCAGCCCCGCCGAACGGGAGACCCAGTACTTC
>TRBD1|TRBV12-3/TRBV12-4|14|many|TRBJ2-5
CASRETGGWETQYF
TGTGCCAGCAGGGAAACAGGGGGTTGGGAGACCCAGTACTTC
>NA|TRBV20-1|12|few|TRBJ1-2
CSAITGPYGYTF
TGCAGTGCTATAACTGGACCCTATGGCTACACCTTC
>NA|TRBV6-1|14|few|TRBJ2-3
CASGGRGHKDTQYF
TGTGCCAGCGGTGGCCGGGGGCATAAGGATACGCAGTATTTT
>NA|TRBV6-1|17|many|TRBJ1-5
CASSPSGAGIGNQPQHF
TGTGCCAGCAGTCCCTCAGGAGCAGGCATCGGCAATCAGCCCCAGCATTTT
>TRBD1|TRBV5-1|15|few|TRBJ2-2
CASSWTGLNTGELFF
TGCGCCAGCAGCTGGACAGGGTTAAACACCGGGGAGCTGTTTTTT
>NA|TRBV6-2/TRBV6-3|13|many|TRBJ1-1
CASSYGEDTEAFF
TGTGCCAGCAGTTACGGGGAGGACACTGAAGCTTTCTTT
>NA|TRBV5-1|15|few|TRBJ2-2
CASSLAGASTGELFF
TGCGCCAGCAGCTTGGCAGGGGCGTCCACCGGGGAGCTGTTTTTT
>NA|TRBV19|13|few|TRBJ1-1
CASKVGGIIEAFF
TGTGCCAGTAAAGTCGGGGGGATCATTGAAGCTTTCTTT